The entry below describes one T cell receptor (beta chain). Its antigen remains unidentified. Base qualities are not provided; no much larger clone lies one nucleotide away. The germline V gene supplies CDR1 SGHAT and CDR2 FQNNGV. V lost 4 bases and J lost 10 bases; the stretch between them is 11 bases long. There are 13 amino acids in the CDR3, from cysteine to phenylalanine inclusive. The kept DNA is CDR3 alone, 39 bases in frame from the first base. In the paper's terms, the time point label means: baseline before first vaccination. Vaccinee samples were obtained from the UK trials COV001 and COV002, which included a single-blind randomized controlled phase 2/3 trial of AZD1222 (ChAdOx1 nCoV-19) in healthy adults. Trial participant PBMC samples were collected at day 0 and day 28 after the second dose for TCRbeta chain sequencing. The data stem from a study of T cell responses to AZD1222 COVID-19 vaccine (dated by TCRdb to about 2021). Describing the broader study: Because spike-specific TCR depth and breadth did not differ between the two schedules, AZD1222 recipients who got a second dose at roughly 4 weeks were pooled with those who got a second dose at roughly 12 weeks. A total of 233 trial participants underwent TCR sequencing, of whom some 210 received two doses of AZD1222 and about 25 received two doses of the MenACWY control vaccine. Enrollment into the trials was organized by age into subgroups of 18-55, 56-69 and 70-plus years, and those subgroups contained roughly 150, 30 and 60 TCR-sequenced participants, respectively.

The paper as a whole reports these results and caveats: In the small 56-69-year group, the increase in depth fell short of significance, most likely because of low power. The whole spike protein was spanned by vaccine-associated CD4 TCRs, and dominant responses were seen in regions 160-218 and 743-854. Spike-specific TCR breadth and depth rose significantly after two AZD1222 doses compared with day 0 and with MenACWY recipients. Because no samples from the day 14 peak response were available, repertoires could be characterized only after the peak T cell response. Participants were mostly white British, with more females than males. The authors suggested clonal diversity may have been underestimated. Conclusions about previously exposed vaccinees are limited because only six or seven AZD1222 recipients were SARS-CoV-2 seropositive at baseline. Reportedly, close to half of the unique spike-specific TCRs recognized epitopes lying outside the regions that are mutated in the B.1.351 and B.1.1.7 variants.

The CDR3 regions of human TCRbeta chains were subjected to immunosequencing. The original methods were these. Repertoire TCRs were matched against a reference library of SARS-CoV-2-specific TCRs generated with the MIRA antigen-specificity platform. Breadth was defined as the fraction of unique TCRs that were SARS-CoV-2-associated. Depth was defined as the fraction of total T cells that were SARS-CoV-2-associated. Using the MIRA data, each spike-specific TCR was mapped to the spike region that the TCR reacts to and placed in a CD4 or CD8 class. Log10-transformed breadth and depth values were compared by one-way ANOVA with Sidak's multiple comparisons tests. TCRdb took over this immuneACCESS table, retaining in-frame rearrangements with V and J assigned. Such tables are incomplete; in checked studies, under half of the missing clones stem from an unresolved V gene, and the remainder is unexplained. V and J calls and clone size are given by that table; D and trimming were obtained from the DNA. The sample records 150,000 to 180,000 clones, 90% of which are singletons. The ten top clones hold 18% of the sample.

The sequence was collected from an adult in good health. The receptor chain draws on TRBV11-2 and TRBJ1-6, with a tentative D gene TRBD1 over 5 matching bases. The starting material was peripheral blood, obtained on day 0 of AZD1222 vaccination. The CDR3 reads CASSSSGGSPLHF. The sequenced DNA: TGTGCCAGCAGCTCTAGTGGGGGGTCACCCCTCCACTTT.